This TCR beta chain was identified in a study of T cell responses to AZD1222 COVID-19 vaccine. Study observations and caveats: White British ancestry dominated among donors, who included more females, and clonal diversity was possibly underestimated. At baseline, just a handful of AZD1222 recipients tested seropositive.

Germline V gene data show CDR1 as SGHVS and CDR2 as FQNEAQ. This CDR3 is 15 amino acids long. V lost 6 bases to trimming and J lost 7 bases; unmatched junction nucleotides: 8. For this clone: As yet, its antigen is unknown.

Sequencing used immunoSEQ multiplex PCR; TCRdb keeps in-frame clones, though not all of them. This table holds about 110,000 clones, 70% to 90% found once. The clonotype was recovered from an adult in good health. The source was peripheral blood, collected on day 0 of AZD1222 vaccination. The rearrangement joins TRBV7-8 to TRBJ1-5; 11 bases fit TRBD1. As DNA, the CDR3 is TGTGCCAGCAGTCGGGACAGGGGGGACCGCCAGCCCCAGCATTTT. Its translation: CASSRDRGDRQPQHF.